Shown below are 8 T cell receptor beta chains from a single sample sequenced in a study of early T cells in non-severe SARS-CoV-2 infection. TCRdb ran MiXCR on the 5' RACE reads and lists one entry per CDR3 protein. The sample has about 61,000 distinct CDR3 sequences; under 14% are singletons. The sample consisted of whole blood. All receptors derive from an adult who was a healthcare worker with PCR-confirmed SARS-CoV-2 infection or an uninfected control (not recorded which).

In this sample, this clonotype turned up many times. This chain joins TRBV24-1 and TRBJ2-2, with unresolved D. There are 18 residues in the CDR3. The V end lost 4 bases, the J end lost 1 base, and 18 bases lay between the germline ends. Germline CDR1 is KGHDR and CDR2 is SFDVKD. This chain's CDR3 is CATSDSGKGRVNTGELFF. The CDR3, as DNA: TGTGCCACCAGTGACTCGGGCAAGGGAAGGGTGAACACCGGGGAGCTGTTTTTT.

This clonotype was found many times. This chain uses TRBV7-8 with TRBJ2-3; D remains unclear. The CDR3 extends over 18 amino acids. The V end was cut by 0 bases, the J end by 0 bases, with 16 bases between. The germline V gene encodes CDR1 SGHVS and CDR2 FQNEAQ. CDR3: CASSLALVGISSTDTQYF. CDR3 DNA sequence: TGTGCCAGCAGCTTAGCTCTAGTAGGGATATCTAGCACAGATACGCAGTATTTT.

This clonotype was detected many times. The rearrangement uses TRBV10-3 and TRBJ2-1; 12 bases fit TRBD2. The CDR3 consists of 14 residues. V gave up 5 bases and J gave up 7 bases; unmatched junction bases: 3. Germline V gene lookup returns CDR1 ENHRY and CDR2 SYGVKD. Here the CDR3 DNA reads TGTGCCATCAGTCCTAGCGGGGGGGCTAATGAGCAGTTCTTC. Translated, it gives CAISPSGGANEQFF.

This clonotype was recorded many times. The chain combines TRBV3-1 with TRBJ2-5; 8 bases agree with TRBD2. The CDR3 is made up of 15 amino acids. V gave up 1 base and J gave up 4 bases; unmatched junction bases: 5. Germline V gene lookup returns CDR1 LGHDT and CDR2 YNNKEL (reference sequence). The CDR3 loop reads CASSQVGLAAETQYF. The CDR3 DNA reads TGTGCCAGCAGCCAAGTCGGACTAGCTGCAGAGACCCAGTACTTC.

This clonotype has a count of ten or more. The chain uses TRBV3-1 and TRBJ2-7, with TRBD1 matching 7 bases. CDR3 length: 13 amino acids. The germline V gene encodes CDR1 LGHDT and CDR2 YNNKEL (reference sequence). J was trimmed by 0 bases and V by 6 bases; bases with no gene match: 2. DNA for the CDR3: TGTGCCAGCAGAAACAGGGGCTCCTACGAGCAGTACTTC. It encodes CASRNRGSYEQYF.

This clonotype has a handful of counts. This chain uses TRBV2 with TRBJ1-4; D perhaps matches TRBD1 (6 bases). CDR3 size: 14 residues. From germline, CDR1 is SNHLY and CDR2 FYNNEI. V gave up 7 bases and J gave up 4 bases, with 13 bases separating them. CDR3 coding DNA: TGTGCCAGCACCGTAGGGGGACGTAATGAAAAACTGTTTTTT. Its protein is CASTVGGRNEKLFF.

Turning to this clonotype: It may be a read error: a sequence one base away is much more abundant. V usage is TRBV3-1 and J usage is TRBJ1-1; 8 bases map to TRBD1. The CDR3 loop spans 14 amino acids. CDR1 is LGHDT and CDR2 is YNNKEL in the germline V gene (reference sequence). For the CDR3, the DNA is TGTGCCAGCAGCCAACGACAGGGGAGCACTGAAGCTCTCTTT. Translated: CASSQRQGSTEALF.

In this sample, this clonotype turned up many times. This chain links TRBV10-3 with TRBJ1-2; TRBD1 aligns across 7 bases. Germline values: CDR1 ENHRY, CDR2 SYGVKD. The length of the CDR3 is 15 residues. Trimming took 2 bases from V and 4 from J; bases not matched to a gene: 7. Here the CDR3 DNA reads TGTGCCATCAGTGAGATGGCCCGGGACAGCTATGGCTACACCTTC. It is translated as CAISEMARDSYGYTF.